This T cell receptor beta chain was identified in a study of CD8+ T cells in alopecia areata. Once RNA had been extracted, it was reverse transcribed into cDNA to act as the sequencing template. The table came from immunoSEQ multiplex PCR; TCRdb's copy has only in-frame clones and leaves some out. Of roughly 200,000 clones listed, about 63% are singletons. Trimming stripped 4 bases from V and 6 bases from J, with 8 bases between. CDR3 length equals 12 residues. Germline assignment: CDR1 MNHNY and CDR2 SVGAGI (reference sequence). General study results and limits: Greater clonality was observed in lesional scalp samples, especially alopecia totalis/universalis, versus normal scalp.

In the case of this clone: Its target is not known.

The chain links TRBV6-6 to TRBJ2-3, with a weak D call TRBD2 (6 bases). This specimen was CD4+ T cells sorted from blood, taken at week 0. The receptor's source is a human donor with alopecia areata. CDR3 sequence reads: CASSSGGDTQYF. CDR3 nucleotides: TGTGCCAGCAGTTCAGGAGGGGATACGCAGTATTTT.